This T cell receptor beta chain was documented in a study of cytomegalovirus exposure and HLA in healthy donors. Notes on the study in general: Testing in vitro showed a few CMV-associated chains specific for CMV antigens. A later analysis found first-cohort TCR clusters tended to co-occur in the 120 validation repertoires.

Some clones are missing from TCRdb's copy, which holds only in-frame ones; the method was immunoSEQ multiplex PCR. Among about 160,000 clones listed, about 86% were seen once. Germline CDR1 and CDR2: SGDLS and YYNGEE. Between the trimmed V and J ends, which lost 2 bases and 5 bases, there was a span of 14 bases. This CDR3 is 15 amino acids long. With respect to this clone: Its target is unknown.

This sequence was found in a woman aged 18-30 years in good health and CMV-seronegative. Sequenced material: PBMCs. The gene calls are TRBV9 and TRBJ2-1; perhaps TRBD1 as D (5 bases). CDR3: CASSVAAGQNNEQFF. CDR3 sequence (DNA): TGTGCCAGCAGCGTTGCAGCAGGGCAAAACAATGAGCAGTTCTTC.